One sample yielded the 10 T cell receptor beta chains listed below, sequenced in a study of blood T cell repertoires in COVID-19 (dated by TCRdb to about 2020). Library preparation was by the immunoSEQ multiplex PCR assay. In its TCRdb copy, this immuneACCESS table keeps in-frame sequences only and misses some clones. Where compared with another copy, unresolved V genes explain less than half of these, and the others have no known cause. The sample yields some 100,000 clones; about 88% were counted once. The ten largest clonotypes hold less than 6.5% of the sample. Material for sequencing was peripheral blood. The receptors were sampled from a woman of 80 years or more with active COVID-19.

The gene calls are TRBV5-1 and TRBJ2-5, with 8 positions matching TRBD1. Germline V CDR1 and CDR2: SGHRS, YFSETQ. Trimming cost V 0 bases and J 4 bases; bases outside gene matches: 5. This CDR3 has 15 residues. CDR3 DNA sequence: TGCGCCAGCAGCTTGGCCCCCGGGACAGGAGAGACCCAGTACTTC. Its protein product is CASSLAPGTGETQYF.

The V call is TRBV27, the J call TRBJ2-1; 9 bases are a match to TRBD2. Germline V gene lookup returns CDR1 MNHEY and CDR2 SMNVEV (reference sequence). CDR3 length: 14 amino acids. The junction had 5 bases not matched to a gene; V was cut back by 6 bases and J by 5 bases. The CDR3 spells CASSLAGVHNEQFF. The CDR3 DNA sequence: TGTGCCAGCAGCTTAGCGGGAGTCCACAATGAGCAGTTCTTC.

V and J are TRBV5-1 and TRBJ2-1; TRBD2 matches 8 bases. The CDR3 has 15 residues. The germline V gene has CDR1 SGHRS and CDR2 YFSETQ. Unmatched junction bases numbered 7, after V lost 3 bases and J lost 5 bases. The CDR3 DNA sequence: TGCGCCAGCAGCTGGACCGGGACTAGAGACAATGAGCAGTTCTTC. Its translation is CASSWTGTRDNEQFF.

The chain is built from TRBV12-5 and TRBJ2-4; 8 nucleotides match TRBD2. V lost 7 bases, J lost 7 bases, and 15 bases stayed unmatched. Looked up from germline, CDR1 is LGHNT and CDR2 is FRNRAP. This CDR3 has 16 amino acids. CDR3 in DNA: TGTGCTAGTGCTTGGGACGGGAGGGCCGGTGGTAACATTCAGTACTTC. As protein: CASAWDGRAGGNIQYF.

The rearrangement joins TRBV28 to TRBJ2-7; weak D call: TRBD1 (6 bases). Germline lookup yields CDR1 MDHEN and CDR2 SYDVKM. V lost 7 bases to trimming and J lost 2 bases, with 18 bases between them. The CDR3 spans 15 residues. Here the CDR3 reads CASISSPGQAYEQYF. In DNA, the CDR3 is TGTGCCAGCATAAGTTCCCCGGGACAAGCCTACGAGCAGTACTTC.

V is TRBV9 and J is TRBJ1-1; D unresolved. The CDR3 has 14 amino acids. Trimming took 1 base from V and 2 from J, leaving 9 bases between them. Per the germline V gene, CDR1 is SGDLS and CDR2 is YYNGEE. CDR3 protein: CASSVTDRNTEAFF. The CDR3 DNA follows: TGTGCCAGCAGCGTAACAGATAGAAACACTGAAGCTTTCTTT. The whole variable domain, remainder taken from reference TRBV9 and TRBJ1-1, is DSGVTQTPKHLITATGQRVTLRCSPRSGDLSVYWYQQSLDQGLQFLIQYYNGEERAKGNILERFSAQQFPDLHSELNLSSLELGDSALYFCASSVTDRNTEAFFGQGTRLTVV.

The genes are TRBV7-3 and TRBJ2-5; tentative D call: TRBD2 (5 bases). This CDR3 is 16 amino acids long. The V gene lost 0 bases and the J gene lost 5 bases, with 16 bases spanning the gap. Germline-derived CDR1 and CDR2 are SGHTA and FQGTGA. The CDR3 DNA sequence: TGTGCCAGCAGCTTAACGGGAGCTAGGATTCGGGAGACCCAGTACTTC. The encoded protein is CASSLTGARIRETQYF.

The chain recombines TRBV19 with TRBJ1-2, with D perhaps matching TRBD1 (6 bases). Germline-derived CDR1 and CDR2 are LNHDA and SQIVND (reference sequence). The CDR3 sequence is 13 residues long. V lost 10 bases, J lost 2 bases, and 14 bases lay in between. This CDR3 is CATKTGWNYGYTF. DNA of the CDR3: TGTGCCACCAAGACAGGATGGAACTATGGCTACACCTTC.

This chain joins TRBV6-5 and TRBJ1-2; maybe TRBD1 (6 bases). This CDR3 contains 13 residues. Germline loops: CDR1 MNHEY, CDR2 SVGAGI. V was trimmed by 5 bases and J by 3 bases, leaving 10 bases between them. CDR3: CASSTTGYYGYTF. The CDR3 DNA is TGTGCCAGCAGTACTACAGGGTACTATGGCTACACCTTC.

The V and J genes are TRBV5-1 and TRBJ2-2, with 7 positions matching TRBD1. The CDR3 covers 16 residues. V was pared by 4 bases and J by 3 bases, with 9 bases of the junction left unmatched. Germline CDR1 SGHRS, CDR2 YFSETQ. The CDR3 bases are TGCGCCAGCAGCCCCCACCCAGGGGGAGACACCGGGGAGCTGTTTTTT. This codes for CASSPHPGGDTGELFF.